Reported below is one T cell receptor (beta chain). Its antigen is unidentified. PCR amplification relied on 60 Vbeta primers (plus 13 Jbeta primers). Libraries were prepared by immunoSEQ multiplex PCR; TCRdb keeps only in-frame clonotypes and omits some of them. The profile shows roughly 180,000 clones, approximately 80% of them singletons. This record comes from a study of cytomegalovirus exposure and HLA in healthy donors. CDR3 length equals 17 residues. Looked up from germline, CDR1 is SGDLS and CDR2 is YYNGEE. V lost 0 bases, J lost 0 bases, and 2 bases stayed unmatched. Notes on the study in general: A later analysis linked a missense variant in DCLRE1C to the trimming of TCR beta V and J genes.

This clonotype originated in a woman aged 30 to 39 in good health and CMV-seropositive. This chain joins TRBV9 and TRBJ2-3, with TRBD2 matching over 12 bases. The sequenced material came from PBMCs. The CDR3 bases are TGTGCCAGCAGCGTAGGGCTAGCGGGGGGGAGCACAGATACGCAGTATTTT. Translated: CASSVGLAGGSTDTQYF.